Listed here are 24 T cell receptor beta chains from one sample, sequenced in a study of PD-L1 blockade in urothelial cancer. Assay used: immunoSEQ multiplex PCR; TCRdb lists only in-frame clones, some missing. The sample contains 75,000 to 90,000 clones, around 76% of which appear only once. The starting material was PBMCs, obtained around atezolizumab (anti-PD-L1) treatment. These receptors were collected from a man between 65 and 85 years old with urothelial cancer.

This clone occurred once. The chain couples TRBV11-2 to TRBJ2-1; possibly TRBD2 for D (6 bases). The CDR3 is 16 residues long. The germline gives CDR1 SGHAT, CDR2 FQNNGV. Trimming removed 4 bases from V and 5 bases from J, with 18 bases in between. The DNA for the CDR3 is TGTGCCAGCAGCTCTCTCACGGGGGATTCTGACAATGAGCAGTTCTTC. It translates to CASSSLTGDSDNEQFF.

This clone was seen a handful of times. This rearrangement joins TRBV5-1 to TRBJ2-7; 10 positions match TRBD1. V shed 3 bases and J 6 bases; nucleotides not matched to a gene: 9. Germline V gives CDR1 SGHRS, CDR2 YFSETQ. CDR3 length: 15 amino acids. CDR3 in DNA: TGCGCCAGCAGCTGGGGGACAGGGGAACTTTTCGAGCAGTACTTC. Protein: CASSWGTGELFEQYF.

In this sample, this clone turned up a few times. The rearrangement uses TRBV29-1 and TRBJ2-1; 8 nucleotides agree with TRBD1. CDR1 SQVTM and CDR2 ANQGSEA come from the germline V gene. V was clipped by 3 bases and J by 11 bases; unmatched bases: 6. The CDR3 has 12 amino acids. The chain's CDR3 is CSVERGQDQQFF. CDR3 nucleotides: TGCAGCGTTGAGAGGGGACAGGACCAGCAGTTCTTC.

This chain connects TRBV18 to TRBJ2-3; 10 nucleotides match TRBD1. CDR1 is KGHSH and CDR2 is LQKENI in the germline V gene. V dropped 6 bases and J dropped 8; count of bases not matched to a gene: 11. The CDR3 has 15 amino acids. This CDR3 is CASSRSGDRGVTQYF. In DNA form, the CDR3 reads TGTGCCAGCTCCCGTTCGGGGGACAGGGGCGTTACGCAGTATTTT.

V and J are TRBV6-5 and TRBJ1-2; D is possibly TRBD1 (5 bases). Germline-derived CDR1 and CDR2 are MNHEY and SVGAGI. V dropped 6 bases and J dropped 8 bases, with 16 bases sitting between them. CDR3 length equals 13 residues. CDR3: CASRSGGGGGYTF. DNA for the CDR3: TGTGCCAGCAGGTCGGGCGGGGGAGGCGGCTACACCTTC.

This chain connects TRBV7-9 to TRBJ2-7; D is unclear. Germline V gene sequence: CDR1 SEHNR, CDR2 FQNEAQ (reference sequence). The ends were cut back, 1 base at V and 4 bases at J, with 5 bases in the middle. There are 12 residues in the CDR3. CDR3 bases: TGTGCCAGCAGCTTAGTACAGTACGAGCAGTACTTC. Protein: CASSLVQYEQYF.

This chain connects TRBV12-2 to TRBJ2-7; TRBD2, as called in the table, went unchecked against the DNA. TRBV12-2 is a pseudogene segment. The CDR3 loop spans 20 amino acids. The CDR3 nucleotides read TGTGCAAGTCGCCCCGTTCGTCATGCTAGCCCAATTTATGGGTCCTACGAGCAGTACTTC. Translation gives CASRPVRHASPIYGSYEQYF.

The rearrangement joins TRBV7-2 to TRBJ1-3; TRBD1 might be the D (5 bases). Trimming removed 5 bases from V and 4 bases from J, with 12 bases in between. Germline V CDR1 and CDR2: SGHTA, FQGNSA. This CDR3 has 14 residues. Here the CDR3 DNA reads TGTGCCAGCAGCCTCGGGGGAACCGGAAACACCATATATTTT. It codes for CASSLGGTGNTIYF. Full variable domain (outside the CDR3, taken from reference TRBV7-2 and TRBJ1-3): GAGVSQSPSNKVTEKGKDVELRCDPISGHTALYWYRQSLGQGLEFLIYFQGNSAPDKSGLPSDRFSAERTGGSVSTLTIQRTQQEDSAVYLCASSLGGTGNTIYFGEGSWLTVV.

The V gene is TRBV10-3, the J gene TRBJ2-5; a possible D gene is TRBD2 (5 bases). The V end lost 1 base, the J end lost 1 base, and 10 bases lay between the germline ends. Germline V gene data show CDR1 as ENHRY and CDR2 as SYGVKD. The CDR3 length is 15 residues. CDR3 sequence reads: CAISEFRGSQETQYF. CDR3 nucleotide sequence: TGTGCCATCAGTGAGTTCCGGGGAAGCCAAGAGACCCAGTACTTC.

V gene TRBV9 combines with J gene TRBJ1-1; 10 nucleotides match TRBD1. This CDR3 is built from 18 residues. Unmatched junction bases numbered 11, after V lost 1 base and J lost 2 bases. In germline, CDR1 is SGDLS, CDR2 YYNGEE. The CDR3 nucleotides read TGTGCCAGCAGCGTAACCCACGGGACAGGGGCCGAAAACACTGAAGCTTTCTTT. It codes for CASSVTHGTGAENTEAFF.

CDR3 nucleotides: TGTGCCAGTAGTGGACAGGGATATGGCTACACCTTC. Encoded protein: CASSGQGYGYTF. The V gene is TRBV19, the J gene TRBJ1-2; 8 nucleotides align to TRBD1. V lost 5 bases and J lost 5; bases outside the gene matches: 1. This CDR3 spans 12 amino acids. Germline V gene lookup returns CDR1 LNHDA and CDR2 SQIVND (reference sequence). Based on the CDR3 plus reference TRBV19 and TRBJ1-2, the full variable domain is DGGITQSPKYLFRKEGQNVTLSCEQNLNHDAMYWYRQDPGQGLRLIYYSQIVNDFQKGDIAEGYSVSREKKESFPLTVTSAQKNPTAFYLCASSGQGYGYTFGSGTRLTVV.

In its sample, this clone was seen a few times. The chain uses TRBV7-8 and TRBJ2-1, with 9 bases aligning to TRBD2. CDR1 and CDR2 from the germline V gene are SGHVS and FQNEAQ. V lost 1 base to trimming and J lost 4 bases; unmatched junction nucleotides: 2. CDR3 length equals 15 residues. The CDR3 region is CASSLGSGGYNEQFF. CDR3 DNA: TGTGCCAGCAGCTTAGGTAGCGGGGGTTACAATGAGCAGTTCTTC.

This CDR3 reads CASSPTGGALGQYF. The CDR3 DNA sequence: TGTGCCAGCAGTCCAACAGGGGGTGCCTTAGGGCAGTACTTC. The chain employs TRBV27 and TRBJ2-7; 8 bases fit TRBD1. CDR1 is MNHEY and CDR2 is SMNVEV in the germline V gene (reference sequence). This CDR3 has 14 amino acids. V gave up 5 bases and J gave up 9 bases; unmatched junction bases: 12.

The CDR3 here is CASRTGTSGTDTQYF. Here the CDR3 DNA reads TGTGCCAGCAGGACAGGGACTAGCGGCACAGATACGCAGTATTTT. The rearrangement links TRBV6-1 to TRBJ2-3; 10 positions match TRBD2. The V gene's germline CDR1 is MNHNS and CDR2 SASEGT. Unmatched junction bases numbered 4, after V lost 6 bases and J lost 1 base. The CDR3 spans 15 residues.

This chain joins TRBV6-5 and TRBJ2-5; 7 positions match TRBD1. Germline assignment: CDR1 MNHEY and CDR2 SVGAGI. This CDR3 contains 12 residues. With 6 bases clipped from V and 3 bases from J, the junction kept 1 base outside the gene matches. The CDR3 bases are TGTGCCAGCAGACAGGGGAAAGAGACCCAGTACTTC. It translates to CASRQGKETQYF.

The J gene is TRBJ2-7, the V gene TRBV14; weak D call: TRBD2 (6 bases). The ends were cut back, 1 base at V and 6 bases at J, with 16 bases in the middle. The V gene's germline CDR1 is SGHDN and CDR2 FVKESK. The CDR3 length is 15 residues. The CDR3 reads CASSQGGAFGSEQYF. The CDR3 nucleotides read TGTGCCAGCAGCCAAGGGGGCGCGTTCGGGAGCGAGCAGTACTTC.

The rearrangement joins TRBV2 to TRBJ1-6; 11 bases are a match to TRBD1. V trimming: 5 bases; J trimming: 6 bases; junction bases outside the gene matches: 3. CDR1 SNHLY and CDR2 FYNNEI come from the germline V gene. The CDR3 is made up of 15 amino acids. The CDR3 region is CASSLDRGLNSPLHF. In DNA, the CDR3 is TGTGCCAGCAGTTTGGACAGGGGGCTTAATTCACCCCTCCACTTT. The full variable domain, completed using reference TRBV2 and TRBJ1-6, is EPEVTQTPSHQVTQMGQEVILRCVPISNHLYFYWYRQILGQKVEFLVSFYNNEISEKSEIFDDQFSVERPDGSNFTLKIRSTKLEDSAMYFCASSLDRGLNSPLHFGNGTRLTVT.

The CDR3 sequence: CATSREARYGYTF. For the CDR3, the DNA is TGTGCCACCAGCAGAGAGGCCAGGTATGGCTACACCTTC. The chain has TRBV15 and TRBJ1-2; no clear D. CDR3 length: 13 amino acids. The germline V gene has CDR1 LNHNV and CDR2 YYDKDF (reference sequence). V was clipped by 0 bases and J by 5 bases, with 7 bases between them.

This rearrangement joins TRBV5-4 to TRBJ1-4; 12 bases map to TRBD1. Per germline, CDR1 SGHNT and CDR2 YYREEE (reference sequence). The CDR3 is 16 residues long. V lost 3 bases, J lost 5 bases, and 5 bases stayed unmatched. CDR3 region: CASSWGQGARNEKLFF. Written as DNA, the CDR3 is TGTGCCAGCAGCTGGGGACAGGGGGCGAGGAATGAAAAACTGTTTTTT.

The rearrangement links TRBV10-1 to TRBJ2-1, with 12 bases fitting TRBD2. J gave up 3 bases and V 10 bases, and 1 base lay outside the gene matches. Germline assignment: CDR1 WNHNN and CDR2 SYGVQD (reference sequence). CDR3 length equals 13 residues. The CDR3 region has the DNA TGCGCCAAACTAGCGGGGGGCTACAATGAGCAGTTCTTC. As protein: CAKLAGGYNEQFF.

V is TRBV18 and J is TRBJ1-4; 11 bases fit TRBD1. The CDR3 spans 15 residues. The V gene end was trimmed by 3 bases and the J gene end by 7 bases; junction bases not matched to a gene: 4. The germline gives CDR1 KGHSH, CDR2 LQKENI. The CDR3 DNA follows: TGTGCCAGCTCACCCCGGACAGGGGGCAGTGAAAAACTGTTTTTT. Translating it yields CASSPRTGGSEKLFF.

The chain couples TRBV11-1 to TRBJ2-1, with a possible D match to TRBD1 (6 bases). The CDR3 has 17 amino acids. V lost 4 bases and J 3 bases, leaving 19 bases between the germline ends. Germline CDR1 SGHAT, CDR2 FQDESV (reference sequence). CDR3 in amino acids: CASSSRVGDKVYNEQFF. In nucleotides, the CDR3 is TGTGCCAGCAGCTCCCGTGTTGGGGACAAAGTCTACAATGAGCAGTTCTTC. Full variable domain (missing parts from reference TRBV11-1 and TRBJ2-1): EAEVAQSPRYKITEKSQAVAFWCDPISGHATLYWYRQILGQGPELLVQFQDESVVDDSQLPKDRFSAERLKGVDSTLKIQPAELGDSAMYLCASSSRVGDKVYNEQFFGPGTRLTVL.

This clone was observed a single time. The genes are TRBV4-1 and TRBJ1-1; tentative D call: TRBD1 (6 bases). CDR3 length: 16 amino acids. V lost 1 base to trimming and J lost 6 bases, with 18 bases between them. Per germline, CDR1 MGHRA and CDR2 YSYEKL. CDR3 in DNA: TGCGCCAGCAGCCAAGCCACAGGGTTGGGGATTCCTGAAGCTTTCTTT. It yields the protein CASSQATGLGIPEAFF.

The chain uses TRBV25-1 and TRBJ2-1; tentatively, D is TRBD2 (7 bases). With 4 bases removed from V and 8 bases from J, the gap between germline ends came to 18 bases. CDR3 length equals 15 residues. Germline CDR1 reads MGHDK; CDR2 reads SYGVNS. CDR3 sequence: CASSGASRGRYEQFF. The CDR3 DNA sequence: TGTGCCAGCAGTGGGGCGTCGCGGGGGCGCTATGAGCAGTTCTTC.